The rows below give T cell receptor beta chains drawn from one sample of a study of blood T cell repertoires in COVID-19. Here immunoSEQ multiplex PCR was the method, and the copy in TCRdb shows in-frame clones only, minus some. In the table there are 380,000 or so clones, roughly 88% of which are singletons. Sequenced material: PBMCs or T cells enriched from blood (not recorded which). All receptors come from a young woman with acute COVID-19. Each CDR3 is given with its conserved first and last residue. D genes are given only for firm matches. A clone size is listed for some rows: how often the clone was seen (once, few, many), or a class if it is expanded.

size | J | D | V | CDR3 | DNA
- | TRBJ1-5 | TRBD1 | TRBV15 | CATSRYRDSGNQPQHF | TGTGCCACCAGCAGATACCGGGACAGTGGGAATCAGCCCCAGCATTTT
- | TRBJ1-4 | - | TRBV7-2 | CASSLLGGITNEKLFF | TGTGCCAGCAGCTTACTAGGAGGGATCACTAATGAAAAACTGTTTTTT
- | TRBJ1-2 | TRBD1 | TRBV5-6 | CASSLGQGIIYTF | TGTGCCAGCAGCTTGGGACAGGGGATAATCTACACCTTC
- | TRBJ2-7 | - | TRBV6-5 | CASSYSLAGTIYEQYF | TGTGCCAGCAGTTACTCCTTGGCAGGAACCATTTACGAGCAGTACTTC
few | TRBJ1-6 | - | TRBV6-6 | CASSRGIAGGYNSPLHF | TGTGCCAGCAGTCGCGGAATCGCGGGGGGTTATAATTCACCCCTCCACTTT
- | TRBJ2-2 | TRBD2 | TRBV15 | CATSPRSGGASGELFF | TGTGCCACCAGCCCCCGGAGCGGGGGGGCATCCGGGGAGCTGTTTTTT
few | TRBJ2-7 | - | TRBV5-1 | CASSLEQGEQYF | TGCGCCAGCAGCTTGGAACAGGGCGAGCAGTACTTC
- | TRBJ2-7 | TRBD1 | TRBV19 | CASSIGTGGGYEQYF | TGTGCCAGTAGTATAGGGACAGGGGGCGGCTACGAGCAGTACTTC
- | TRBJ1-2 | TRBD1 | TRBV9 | CASSVPGGGYGYTF | TGTGCCAGCAGCGTACCAGGGGGCGGCTATGGCTACACCTTC
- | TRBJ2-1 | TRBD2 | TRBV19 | CASSRGSGGAGEQFF | TGTGCCAGTAGTAGGGGTAGCGGGGGGGCCGGTGAGCAGTTCTTC
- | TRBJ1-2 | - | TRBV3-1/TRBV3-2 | CASSQEMARSYGYTF | TGTGCCAGCAGCCAAGAAATGGCCAGAAGCTATGGCTACACCTTC
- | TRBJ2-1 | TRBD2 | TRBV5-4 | CASSLISGDYNEQFF | TGTGCCAGCAGCTTGATTAGCGGGGACTACAATGAGCAGTTCTTC
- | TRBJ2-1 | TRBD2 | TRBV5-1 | CASSFGGTGTRLSDEQFF | TGCGCCAGCAGCTTTGGGGGTACCGGGACTAGGCTAAGCGATGAGCAGTTCTTC
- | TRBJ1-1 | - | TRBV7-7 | CASSFAPGTEAFF | TGTGCCAGCAGCTTCGCTCCGGGCACTGAAGCTTTCTTT
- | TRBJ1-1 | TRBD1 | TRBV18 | CASSPGGQGITEAFF | TGTGCCAGCTCACCAGGGGGACAGGGGATCACTGAAGCTTTCTTT
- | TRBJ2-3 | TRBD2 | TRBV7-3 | CASSFQGGGSDTQYF | TGTGCCAGCAGCTTCCAGGGCGGGGGGTCAGATACGCAGTATTTT
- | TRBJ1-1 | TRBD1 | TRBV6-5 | CASSTGQGLGTEAFF | TGTGCCAGCAGTACGGGACAGGGATTGGGCACTGAAGCTTTCTTT
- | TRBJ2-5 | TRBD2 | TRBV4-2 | CASSQVYSGGTTPRETQYF | TGTGCCAGCAGCCAAGTCTATAGCGGGGGTACCACGCCCCGGGAGACCCAGTACTTC
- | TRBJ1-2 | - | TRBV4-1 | CASSQVGGGSSSYGYTF | TGCGCCAGCAGCCAAGTGGGAGGGGGAAGTTCTAGCTATGGCTACACCTTC
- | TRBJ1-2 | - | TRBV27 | CASSFRIGGTYGYTF | TGTGCCAGCAGTTTCCGGATCGGGGGAACCTATGGCTACACCTTC
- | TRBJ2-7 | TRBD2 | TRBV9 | CASSVTSGGSTYEQYF | TGTGCCAGCAGCGTTACTAGCGGGGGCTCAACCTACGAGCAGTACTTC
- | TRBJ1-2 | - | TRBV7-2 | CASSLVGVRDDGYTF | TGTGCCAGCAGCTTAGTAGGGGTCAGGGATGATGGCTACACCTTC
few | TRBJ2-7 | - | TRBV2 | CASRSTGTSEQYF | TGTGCCAGCAGGTCGACAGGCACCTCCGAGCAGTACTTC
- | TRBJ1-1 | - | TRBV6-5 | CASHPWGGNTEAFF | TGTGCCTCCCATCCATGGGGCGGGAACACTGAAGCTTTCTTT
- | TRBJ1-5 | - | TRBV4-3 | CASSQFNSNQPQHF | TGCGCCAGCAGCCAATTTAATAGCAATCAGCCCCAGCATTTT
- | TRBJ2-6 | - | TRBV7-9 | CASSLGSGDGANVLTF | TGTGCCAGCAGCTTAGGTTCAGGGGATGGGGCCAACGTCCTGACTTTC
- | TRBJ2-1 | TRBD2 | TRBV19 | CASSRAGGSYNEQFF | TGTGCCAGTAGTCGGGCGGGGGGGTCCTACAATGAGCAGTTCTTC
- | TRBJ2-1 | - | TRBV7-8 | CASSWQGSYNEQFF | TGTGCCAGCAGCTGGCAGGGCTCCTACAATGAGCAGTTCTTC
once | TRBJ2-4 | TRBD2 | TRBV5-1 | CASREGKLAGEAKNIQYF | TGCGCCAGCAGGGAGGGAAAACTAGCGGGAGAGGCCAAAAACATTCAGTACTTC
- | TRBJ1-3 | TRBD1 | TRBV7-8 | CASSLEDRIGNTIYF | TGTGCCAGCAGCTTAGAGGACAGGATTGGAAACACCATATATTTT
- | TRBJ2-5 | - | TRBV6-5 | CASSYYSKETQYF | TGTGCCAGCAGTTACTACTCCAAGGAGACCCAGTACTTC
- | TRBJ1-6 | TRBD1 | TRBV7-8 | CASSLASGQLSPLHF | TGTGCCAGCAGCTTAGCGTCGGGACAGCTCTCACCCCTCCACTTT
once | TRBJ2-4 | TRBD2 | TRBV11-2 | CASSLGGGQYF | TGTGCCAGCAGCCTCGGGGGGGGTCAGTACTTC
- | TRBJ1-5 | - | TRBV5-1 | CASSGNLQGERYSNQPQHF | TGCGCCAGCAGCGGGAACCTACAGGGAGAGAGATATAGCAATCAGCCCCAGCATTTT
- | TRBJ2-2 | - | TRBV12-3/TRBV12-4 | CASSFRVTGELFF | TGTGCCAGCAGTTTTCGGGTCACCGGGGAGCTGTTTTTT
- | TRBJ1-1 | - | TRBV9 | CASSVSWGDTEAFF | TGTGCCAGCAGCGTAAGCTGGGGGGACACTGAAGCTTTCTTT
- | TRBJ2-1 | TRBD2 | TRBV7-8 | CASSLVTSGVYNEQFF | TGTGCCAGCAGCTTAGTGACTAGCGGGGTATACAATGAGCAGTTCTTC
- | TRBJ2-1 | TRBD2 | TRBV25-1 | CASSATSGAVGEQFF | TGTGCCAGCAGTGCAACTAGCGGCGCGGTAGGTGAGCAGTTCTTC
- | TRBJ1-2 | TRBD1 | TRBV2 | CASSPGQGLSNYGYTF | TGTGCCAGCAGTCCCGGACAGGGGCTGTCTAACTATGGCTACACCTTC
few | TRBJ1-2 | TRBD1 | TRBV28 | CASSLIQTGGRIYGYTF | TGTGCCAGCAGTTTGATTCAGACAGGGGGCAGGATCTATGGCTACACCTTC
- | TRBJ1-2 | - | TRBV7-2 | CASRGAGVLRGYTF | TGTGCCAGCCGAGGGGCAGGGGTTTTACGGGGCTACACCTTC
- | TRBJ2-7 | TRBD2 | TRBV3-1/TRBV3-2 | CASSHRLAGLSTYEQYF | TGTGCCAGCAGCCACCGACTAGCGGGGTTATCGACCTACGAGCAGTACTTC
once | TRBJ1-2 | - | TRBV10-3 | CAISSQGIDYGYTF | TGTGCCATCAGTTCACAGGGTATTGACTATGGCTACACCTTC
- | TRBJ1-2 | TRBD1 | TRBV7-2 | CASSPDRASNYGYTF | TGTGCCAGCAGCCCCGACAGGGCAAGCAACTATGGCTACACCTTC
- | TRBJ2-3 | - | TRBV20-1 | CSASGWEGGPTDTQYF | TGCAGTGCTAGTGGCTGGGAGGGGGGCCCCACAGATACGCAGTATTTT
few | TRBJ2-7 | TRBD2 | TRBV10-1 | CASSETSGGTGHEQYF | TGCGCCAGCAGCGAGACTAGCGGGGGTACCGGGCACGAGCAGTACTTC
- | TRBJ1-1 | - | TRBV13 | CASSSNRAGTEAFF | TGTGCCAGCAGCTCAAACAGGGCCGGGACTGAAGCTTTCTTT
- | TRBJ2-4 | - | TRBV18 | CASSTLNRGQSLAKNIQYF | TGTGCCAGCTCAACCCTAAATAGAGGACAGTCCCTAGCCAAAAACATTCAGTACTTC
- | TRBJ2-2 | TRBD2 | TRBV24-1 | CATSVSSGGAGELFF | TGTGCCACCAGTGTTTCGAGCGGGGGGGCCGGGGAGCTGTTTTTT